The entry that follows covers one T cell receptor beta chain sequence. Its antigen is unidentified. PCR involved 60 Vbeta and 13 Jbeta primers. Generated by immunoSEQ multiplex PCR, the TCRdb table keeps only in-frame clones and is missing some. The table lists fewer than 250,000 clones, approximately 88% of them singletons. These data come from a study of cytomegalovirus exposure and HLA in healthy donors. About the research overall: Prior work identified 117 million unique TCR beta sequences in around 170 million T cells. Points from the study as a whole: Earlier results showed most TCR beta V segments being productive about 87% or about 30% of the time. In a later analysis, TCR beta V- and J-gene trimming showed a link to a missense DCLRE1C variant.

Per germline, CDR1 MNHEY and CDR2 SMNVEV (reference sequence). The length of the CDR3 is 15 residues. V lost 5 bases to trimming and J lost 3 bases, with 17 bases between them. This sequence was found in a boy under 10 years old in good health and CMV-seronegative. The chain links TRBV27 to TRBJ2-7, with D perhaps TRBD2 (7 bases). Sequences were obtained from PBMCs. For the CDR3, the DNA is TGTGCCAGCAGTGAGGAACTGGGAGGGGGCTACGAGCAGTACTTC. Its protein product is CASSEELGGGYEQYF.